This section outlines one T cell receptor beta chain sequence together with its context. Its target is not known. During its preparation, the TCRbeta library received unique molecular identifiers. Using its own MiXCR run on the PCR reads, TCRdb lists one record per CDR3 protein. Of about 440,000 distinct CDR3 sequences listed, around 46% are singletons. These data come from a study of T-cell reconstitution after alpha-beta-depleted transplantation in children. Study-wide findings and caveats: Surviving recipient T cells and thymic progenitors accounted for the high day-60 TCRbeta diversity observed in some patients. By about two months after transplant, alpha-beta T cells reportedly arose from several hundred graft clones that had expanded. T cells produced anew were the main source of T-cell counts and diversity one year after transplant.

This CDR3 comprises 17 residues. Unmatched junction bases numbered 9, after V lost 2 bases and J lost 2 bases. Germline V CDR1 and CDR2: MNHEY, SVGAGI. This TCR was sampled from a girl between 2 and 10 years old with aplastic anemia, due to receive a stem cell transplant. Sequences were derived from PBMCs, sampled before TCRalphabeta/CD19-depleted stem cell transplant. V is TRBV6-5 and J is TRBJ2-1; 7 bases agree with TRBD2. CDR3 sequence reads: CASSYLSLADPYNEQFF. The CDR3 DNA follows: TGTGCCAGCAGTTACCTCTCCCTAGCGGACCCCTACAATGAGCAGTTCTTC.